The 8 T cell receptor beta chains listed next were all sequenced from one sample in a study of CD8 T cells in ankylosing spondylitis (dated by TCRdb to about 2017). The full study reports these points: A TCR beta motif of several highly homologous amino acid variants appeared characteristic of blood from ankylosing spondylitis patients.

Antigen specificity for these receptors is unknown. The library came from 5' RACE. The sequencer listed for this sample is Illumina HiSeq 2500. Through fastp at Q25 and MiXCR, TCRdb rebuilt clones from the public reads, retaining in-frame beta chains. Under each unique CDR3 protein, matching rows form one entry showing the most common genes and DNA. In all, the sample holds some 130,000 distinct CDR3 sequences, and about a sixth of those were seen once. The ten largest clones add up to approximately 30% of the sample. The sample comprised blood, either unsorted or a sorted T cell fraction (not recorded which). The receptors come from a male donor with ankylosing spondylitis.

The chain combines TRBV12-3 or TRBV12-4 with TRBJ2-3; 7 bases agree with TRBD2. J was trimmed by 3 bases and V by 6 bases; bases with no gene match: 21. This CDR3 region has 19 residues. The CDR3 DNA follows: TGTGCCAGCAGAGGACTAGGGGAGGGGCCCGAGGGTAGAACAGATACGCAGTATTTT. Protein sequence: CASRGLGEGPEGRTDTQYF.

This sequence joins TRBV6-1 and TRBJ2-3; 7 nucleotides line up with TRBD2. The V and J ends lost 8 bases and 2 bases, in that order; junction bases with no gene match: 10. CDR1 and CDR2 from the germline V gene are MNHNS and SASEGT. The length of the CDR3 is 15 residues. CDR3 nucleotide sequence: TGTGCCAGCGGCAACAGCGGGATGTACACAGATACGCAGTATTTT. This encodes CASGNSGMYTDTQYF.

This clonotype showed up just a few times. The chain joins TRBV4-2 to TRBJ1-3; D may be TRBD1 (5 bases). Germline CDR1 reads LGHNA; CDR2 reads YNFKEQ. V dropped 0 bases and J dropped 3 bases, with 9 bases sitting between them. CDR3 length: 15 amino acids. The CDR3 sequence is CASSQDSRVGNTIYF. In DNA form, the CDR3 reads TGTGCCAGCAGCCAAGATTCCAGGGTTGGAAACACCATATATTTT.

This chain connects TRBV14 to TRBJ2-7; D uncertain. V was shortened by 1 base and J by 6 bases, with 7 bases between the two germline ends. This CDR3 is built from 12 residues. Germline values: CDR1 SGHDN, CDR2 FVKESK. The CDR3 DNA is TGTGCCAGCAGCCAAGGGGGTAGCGAGCAGTACTTC. Amino acid sequence: CASSQGGSEQYF.

This clonotype was recorded a few times. The J gene is TRBJ2-3, the V gene TRBV24-1, with TRBD1 matching 8 bases. CDR3 length: 16 amino acids. V lost 7 bases to trimming and J lost 2 bases; unmatched junction nucleotides: 10. Germline CDR1 KGHDR, CDR2 SFDVKD. The chain's CDR3 is CATSKTGVGLTDTQYF. In DNA, the CDR3 is TGTGCCACCAGCAAGACAGGGGTGGGACTCACAGATACGCAGTATTTT.

This chain connects TRBV28 to TRBJ1-2, with no clear D. V was trimmed by 4 bases and J by 4 bases, leaving 13 bases between them. Germline assignment: CDR1 MDHEN and CDR2 SYDVKM. The CDR3 totals 14 residues. As DNA, the CDR3 is TGTGCCAGCAGTTCCAGACGGACCATCTATGGCTACACCTTC. Its protein is CASSSRRTIYGYTF.

The rearrangement uses TRBV6-6 and TRBJ2-7; 7 bases match TRBD1. V lost 5 bases and J lost 6; bases outside the gene matches: 7. This CDR3 is 13 amino acids long. Germline lookup yields CDR1 MNHNY and CDR2 SVGAGI (reference sequence). CDR3 sequence: CASSPPWDSEQYF. The CDR3 DNA is TGTGCCAGCAGTCCCCCCTGGGACAGCGAGCAGTACTTC.

In DNA, the CDR3 is TGTGCCAGCAGTTACGGCCCTGGACAGGGCATATATGGCTACACCTTC. Translation: CASSYGPGQGIYGYTF. V is TRBV6-5 and J is TRBJ1-2, with 8 bases identical to TRBD1. This CDR3 spans 16 amino acids. Germline loops: CDR1 MNHEY, CDR2 SVGAGI. V lost 2 bases and J lost 5; bases outside the gene matches: 10.